The 22 T cell receptor beta chains presented below share a single source sample, sequenced in a study of early T cells in non-severe SARS-CoV-2 infection (dated by TCRdb to the early 2020s). Library preparation used 5' RACE. The sample was run on a NextSeq 500. TCRdb trimmed public reads at Q25 via fastp, called clones via MiXCR and kept in-frame beta chains. All rows with the same CDR3 protein become a single entry with the most common DNA and genes. This sample gives fewer than 100,000 distinct CDR3 sequences in total; over 9% of them show up just once. The ten largest clones capture approximately 4.5% of the sample. Sequenced input: whole blood. These receptor sequences come from an adult who was a healthcare worker with PCR-confirmed SARS-CoV-2 infection or an uninfected control (not recorded which).

This clonotype appeared many times. The chain joins TRBV5-4 to TRBJ1-3; TRBD1 matches 10 bases. This CDR3 is 17 amino acids long. CDR1 SGHNT and CDR2 YYREEE come from the germline V gene (reference sequence). Unmatched junction bases numbered 6, after V lost 3 bases and J lost 0 bases. The CDR3 region is CASSSRQGASSGNTIYF. The CDR3 coding sequence is TGTGCCAGCAGCTCCCGACAGGGGGCGAGCTCTGGAAACACCATATATTTT.

This clonotype has a count of ten or more. The J gene is TRBJ2-1, the V gene TRBV10-3, with 8 bases lining up with TRBD1. Germline trimming cut 4 bases from V and 2 bases from J; bases unmatched to any gene: 4. CDR3 length equals 15 residues. In germline, CDR1 is ENHRY, CDR2 SYGVKD. The CDR3 DNA is TGTGCCATCAGTGGTACAGGGGGTCCCTACAATGAGCAGTTCTTC. Its protein is CAISGTGGPYNEQFF.

V gene TRBV25-1 combines with J gene TRBJ1-2; the match to TRBD1 covers 7 bases. The CDR3 runs 13 residues. Germline values: CDR1 MGHDK, CDR2 SYGVNS. V lost 6 bases, J lost 6 bases, and 7 bases stayed unmatched. The CDR3 region has the DNA TGTGCCAGCAGAGACAGGGACGTACATGGCTACACCTTC. Its translation: CASRDRDVHGYTF.

In its sample, this clonotype was seen a few times. This chain connects TRBV29-1 to TRBJ2-3; TRBD2 might be the D (7 bases). This CDR3 region has 16 residues. Germline V gene lookup returns CDR1 SQVTM and CDR2 ANQGSEA. The V and J ends lost 0 bases and 4 bases respectively, with 17 bases between them. The chain's CDR3 is CSVEDSRQGRADTQYF. CDR3 bases: TGCAGCGTTGAAGATTCGCGGCAGGGGAGGGCAGATACGCAGTATTTT.

This clonotype was recorded a few times. The DNA of the CDR3 is TGCAGTGCTTCTACAGGGGGGAATACGCAGTATTTT. This encodes CSASTGGNTQYF. The rearrangement joins TRBV20-1 to TRBJ2-3; TRBD1 matches 8 bases. Losses at the gene ends were 5 bases for V and 7 bases for J; bases not matched to a gene: 5. The germline gives CDR1 DFQATT, CDR2 SNEGSKA (reference sequence). The CDR3 extends over 12 amino acids.

This clonotype was detected ten times or more. V usage is TRBV6-6 and J usage is TRBJ2-7, with a tentative D call TRBD2 (5 bases). Per the germline V gene, CDR1 is MNHNY and CDR2 is SVGAGI (reference sequence). The CDR3 is 11 amino acids. Trimming cost V 7 bases and J 7 bases, with 11 bases left between them. Here the CDR3 reads CASTHGEEQYF. CDR3 nucleotides: TGTGCCAGCACCCACGGGGAGGAGCAGTACTTC.

This clonotype was counted at least ten times. The rearrangement uses TRBV11-1 and TRBJ2-3, with a tentative D call TRBD2 (6 bases). Germline V lookup: CDR1 SGHAT, CDR2 FQDESV (reference sequence). The CDR3 totals 15 residues. The V end lost 6 bases, the J end lost 5 bases, and 18 bases lay between the germline ends. The chain's CDR3 is CASSSPQPRGDTQYF. Here the CDR3 DNA reads TGTGCCAGCAGTTCACCGCAACCGCGGGGAGATACGCAGTATTTT.

This clonotype was detected only a few times. This chain links TRBV5-4 with TRBJ2-3; TRBD1 matches at 9 bases. J lost 3 bases, V lost 7 bases, and 3 bases had no gene match. Germline CDR1 reads SGHNT; CDR2 reads YYREEE (reference sequence). This CDR3 is built from 13 residues. The CDR3 sequence is CASEGQGTDTQYF. The CDR3 DNA is TGTGCCAGCGAAGGACAGGGGACAGATACGCAGTATTTT.

This clonotype was seen many times. The chain couples TRBV10-3 to TRBJ2-7, with no clear D. Trimming took off 0 bases at V and 9 bases at J, with 9 bases between the two ends. Looked up from germline, CDR1 is ENHRY and CDR2 is SYGVKD. This CDR3 is built from 12 residues. This chain's CDR3 is CAISESGAGQYF. The DNA of the CDR3 is TGTGCCATCAGTGAGTCGGGCGCCGGGCAGTACTTC.

This clonotype was seen repeatedly, ten times or more. The chain carries TRBV28 and TRBJ1-1, with D possibly TRBD1 on 5 matching bases. Germline V gene sequence: CDR1 MDHEN, CDR2 SYDVKM. The CDR3 extends over 11 amino acids. V lost 3 bases, J lost 10 bases, and 9 bases lay in between. CDR3 sequence reads: CASSFVQGAFF. The DNA for the CDR3 is TGTGCCAGCAGTTTTGTGCAGGGAGCTTTCTTT.

The chain links TRBV6-5 to TRBJ1-1, with a possible D match to TRBD1 (5 bases). This CDR3 region has 19 residues. CDR1 MNHEY and CDR2 SVGAGI come from the germline V gene. V was shortened by 0 bases and J by 3 bases, with 23 bases between the two germline ends. CDR3 in amino acids: CASSYSGRWGGGRYTEAFF. The CDR3 region has the DNA TGTGCCAGCAGTTACTCGGGAAGGTGGGGGGGAGGTAGGTACACTGAAGCTTTCTTT.

This clonotype was recorded a few times. V gene TRBV11-2 combines with J gene TRBJ2-2; a weak D match, TRBD1 (7 bases). Germline V CDR1 and CDR2: SGHAT, FQNNGV. The V gene lost 5 bases and the J gene lost 4 bases, with 17 bases spanning the gap. The CDR3 runs 16 residues. CDR3: CASSPTGRGGTGELFF. The CDR3 region has the DNA TGTGCCAGCAGCCCGACAGGGCGGGGAGGCACCGGGGAGCTGTTTTTT.

This clonotype was detected many times. The rearrangement joins TRBV6-5 to TRBJ2-7, with D possibly matching TRBD2 (5 bases). The CDR3 is made up of 14 amino acids. Trimming took 5 bases from V and 3 from J, leaving 14 bases between them. Germline V gene sequence: CDR1 MNHEY, CDR2 SVGAGI. CDR3 in amino acids: CASSPRARDYEQYF. CDR3 DNA sequence: TGTGCCAGCAGTCCCCGGGCTCGGGACTACGAGCAGTACTTC.

The table lists this clonotype with many counts. The chain has TRBV5-1 and TRBJ1-6; TRBD1 might be the D (6 bases). CDR3 length: 14 residues. V shed 0 bases and J shed 10 bases, with 11 bases lying between them. Germline V gene lookup returns CDR1 SGHRS and CDR2 YFSETQ. Written as DNA, the CDR3 is TGCGCCAGCAGCTTGGAGGGGGAGGGGTCACCCCTCCACTTT. Translating it yields CASSLEGEGSPLHF. The entire variable domain, with the rest obtained from reference TRBV5-1 and TRBJ1-6, is as follows: KAGVTQTPRYLIKTRGQQVTLSCSPISGHRSVSWYQQTPGQGLQFLFEYFSETQRNKGNFPGRFSGRQFSNSRSEMNVSTLELGDSALYLCASSLEGEGSPLHFGNGTRLTVT.

This clonotype was seen a few times. The CDR3: CASSPAGGHTGELFF. CDR3 DNA sequence: TGTGCCAGCTCACCGGCAGGGGGTCACACCGGGGAGCTGTTTTTT. The chain has TRBV18 and TRBJ2-2; TRBD1 agrees at 7 bases. The CDR3 totals 15 residues. CDR1 is KGHSH, CDR2 LQKENI, per germline. J was trimmed by 3 bases and V by 3 bases; bases with no gene match: 4.

The chain joins TRBV5-1 to TRBJ1-2; 7 bases are a match to TRBD1. Unmatched junction bases numbered 11, after V lost 5 bases and J lost 4 bases. In germline, CDR1 is SGHRS, CDR2 YFSETQ. The CDR3 is 15 residues long. This CDR3 is CASRVGTEVGYGYTF. Here the CDR3 DNA reads TGCGCCAGCAGAGTGGGGACAGAGGTCGGCTATGGCTACACCTTC.

In this sample, this clonotype turned up many times. The genes are TRBV29-1 and TRBJ2-5; 9 nucleotides align to TRBD2. Germline V gene lookup returns CDR1 SQVTM and CDR2 ANQGSEA. The CDR3 is 16 amino acids. V shed 6 bases and J 5 bases; nucleotides not matched to a gene: 16. CDR3 amino acids: CSVLMPGLALGETQYF. Here the CDR3 DNA reads TGCAGCGTCCTTATGCCGGGACTAGCTCTCGGCGAGACCCAGTACTTC.

This clonotype was detected many times. The gene calls are TRBV5-1 and TRBJ1-2; no definite D call. Germline CDR1 reads SGHRS; CDR2 reads YFSETQ. The CDR3 has 14 amino acids. The V end was cut by 0 bases, the J end by 7 bases, with 13 bases between. The CDR3 DNA reads TGCGCCAGCAGCTTGGACGGACGGTCGACTGGCTACACCTTC. This encodes CASSLDGRSTGYTF. Combining the CDR3 with reference TRBV5-1 and TRBJ1-2 gives the whole variable domain KAGVTQTPRYLIKTRGQQVTLSCSPISGHRSVSWYQQTPGQGLQFLFEYFSETQRNKGNFPGRFSGRQFSNSRSEMNVSTLELGDSALYLCASSLDGRSTGYTFGSGTRLTVV.

This clonotype showed up just a few times. J is TRBJ1-4 and V is TRBV18; 10 bases agree with TRBD1. Per germline, CDR1 KGHSH and CDR2 LQKENI. The CDR3 totals 16 residues. J gave up 7 bases and V 3 bases, and 8 bases lay outside the gene matches. DNA for the CDR3: TGTGCCAGCTCACCGCCGACAGGGGGCTTTGGTGAAAAACTGTTTTTT. It encodes CASSPPTGGFGEKLFF.

The V gene is TRBV29-1, the J gene TRBJ1-1; 9 bases align to TRBD1. Germline V gene lookup returns CDR1 SQVTM and CDR2 ANQGSEA. This CDR3 spans 19 amino acids. V trimming: 3 bases; J trimming: 0 bases; junction bases outside the gene matches: 17. The CDR3 DNA follows: TGCAGCGTTGATAGCCGGGACAGGGCATCTTGGCCCATGAACACTGAAGCTTTCTTT. This gives the protein CSVDSRDRASWPMNTEAFF.

The genes are TRBV29-1 and TRBJ1-2; TRBD1 aligns across 9 bases. The CDR3 contains 14 residues. CDR1 and CDR2 (germline): SQVTM, ANQGSEA. V lost 1 base to trimming and J lost 7 bases; unmatched junction nucleotides: 7. This chain's CDR3 is CSVEGGQGLSGYTF. The CDR3 DNA follows: TGCAGCGTTGAAGGGGGACAGGGACTAAGTGGCTACACCTTC.

This sequence joins TRBV20-1 and TRBJ2-7; 7 bases match TRBD1. V dropped 5 bases and J dropped 3; count of bases not matched to a gene: 7. The CDR3 runs 13 residues. Germline assignment: CDR1 DFQATT and CDR2 SNEGSKA (reference sequence). Written as DNA, the CDR3 is TGCAGTGCTGTAGGGACAGAGGTCTACGAGCAGTACTTC. This encodes CSAVGTEVYEQYF.